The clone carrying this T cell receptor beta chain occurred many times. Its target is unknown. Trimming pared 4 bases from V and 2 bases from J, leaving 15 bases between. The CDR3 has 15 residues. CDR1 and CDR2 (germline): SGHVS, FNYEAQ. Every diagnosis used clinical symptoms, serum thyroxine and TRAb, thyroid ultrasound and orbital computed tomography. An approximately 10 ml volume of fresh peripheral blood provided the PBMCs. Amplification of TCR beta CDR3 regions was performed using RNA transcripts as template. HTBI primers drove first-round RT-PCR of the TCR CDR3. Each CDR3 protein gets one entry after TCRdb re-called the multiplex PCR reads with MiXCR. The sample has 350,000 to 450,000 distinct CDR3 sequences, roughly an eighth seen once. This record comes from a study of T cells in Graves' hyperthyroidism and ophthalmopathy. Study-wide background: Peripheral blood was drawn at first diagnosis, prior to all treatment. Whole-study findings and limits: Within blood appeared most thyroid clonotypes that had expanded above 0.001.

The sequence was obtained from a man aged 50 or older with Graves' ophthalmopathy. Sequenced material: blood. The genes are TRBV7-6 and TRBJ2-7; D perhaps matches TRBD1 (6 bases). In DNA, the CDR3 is TGTGCCAGCAGCTACGGAGTGGGACAAGCCTACGAGCAGTACTTC. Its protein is CASSYGVGQAYEQYF.